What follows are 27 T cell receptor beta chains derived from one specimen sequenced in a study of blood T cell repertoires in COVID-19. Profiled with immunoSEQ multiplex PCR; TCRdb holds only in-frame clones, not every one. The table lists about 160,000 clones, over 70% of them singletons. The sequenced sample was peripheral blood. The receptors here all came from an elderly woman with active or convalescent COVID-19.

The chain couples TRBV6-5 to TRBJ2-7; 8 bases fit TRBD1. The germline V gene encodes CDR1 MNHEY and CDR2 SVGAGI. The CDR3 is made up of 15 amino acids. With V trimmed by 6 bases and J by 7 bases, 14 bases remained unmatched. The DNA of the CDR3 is TGTGCCAGCAGGGCAGGGGGCTTGGTTGCGGAAGAGCAGTACTTC. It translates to CASRAGGLVAEEQYF.

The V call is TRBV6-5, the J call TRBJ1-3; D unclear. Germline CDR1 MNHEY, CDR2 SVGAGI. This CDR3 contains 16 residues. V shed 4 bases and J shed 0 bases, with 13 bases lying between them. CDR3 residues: CASSSSIRSSGNTIYF. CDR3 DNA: TGTGCCAGCAGTTCCTCAATTAGAAGCTCTGGAAACACCATATATTTT.

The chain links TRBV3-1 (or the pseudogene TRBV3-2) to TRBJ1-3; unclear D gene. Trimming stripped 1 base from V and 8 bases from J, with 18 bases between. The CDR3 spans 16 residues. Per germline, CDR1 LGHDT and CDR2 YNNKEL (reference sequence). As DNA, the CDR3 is TGTGCCAGCAGCCAAGGATCCCTCGGAGGGTCGGACACCATATATTTT. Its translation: CASSQGSLGGSDTIYF.

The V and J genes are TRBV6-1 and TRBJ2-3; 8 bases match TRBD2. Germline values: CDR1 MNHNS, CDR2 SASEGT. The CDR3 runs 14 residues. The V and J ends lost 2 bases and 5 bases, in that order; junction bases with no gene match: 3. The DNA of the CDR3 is TGTGCCAGCAGTGAACTAGCGGGTGGAGATACGCAGTATTTT. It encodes CASSELAGGDTQYF.

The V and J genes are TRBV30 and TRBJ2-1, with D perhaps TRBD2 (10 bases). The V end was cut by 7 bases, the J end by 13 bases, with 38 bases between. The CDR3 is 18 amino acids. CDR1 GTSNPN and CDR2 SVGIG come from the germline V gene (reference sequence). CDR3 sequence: CAFLSGTGWLAGDNTQFF. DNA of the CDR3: TGTGCCTTTCTCTCCGGGACAGGGTGGCTAGCGGGGGATAACACTCAGTTCTTC. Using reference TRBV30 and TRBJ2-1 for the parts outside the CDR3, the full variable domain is SQTIHQWPATLVQPVGSPLSLECTVEGTSNPNLYWYRQAAGRGLQLLFYSVGIGQISSEVPQNLSASRPQDRQFILSSKKLLLSDSGFYLCAFLSGTGWLAGDNTQFFGPGTRLTVL.

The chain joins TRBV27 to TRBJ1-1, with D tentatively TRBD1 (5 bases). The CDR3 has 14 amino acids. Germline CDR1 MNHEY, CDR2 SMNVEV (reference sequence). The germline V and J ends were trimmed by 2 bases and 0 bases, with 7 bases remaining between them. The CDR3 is CASSLKGLNTEAFF. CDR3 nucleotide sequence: TGTGCCAGCAGTTTAAAGGGGTTGAACACTGAAGCTTTCTTT.

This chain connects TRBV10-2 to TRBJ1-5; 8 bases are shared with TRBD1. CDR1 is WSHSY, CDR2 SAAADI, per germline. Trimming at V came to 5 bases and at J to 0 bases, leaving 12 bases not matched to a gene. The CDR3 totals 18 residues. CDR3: CASSQSGGQAYSNQPQHF. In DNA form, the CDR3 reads TGCGCCAGCAGTCAATCGGGGGGACAGGCATATAGCAATCAGCCCCAGCATTTT.

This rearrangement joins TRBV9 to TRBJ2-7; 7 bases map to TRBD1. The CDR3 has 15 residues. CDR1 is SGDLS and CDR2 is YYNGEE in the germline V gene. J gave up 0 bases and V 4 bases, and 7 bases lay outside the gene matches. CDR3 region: CASSSGQSSSYEQYF. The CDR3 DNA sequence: TGTGCCAGCAGCTCGGGACAGAGTAGCTCCTACGAGCAGTACTTC.

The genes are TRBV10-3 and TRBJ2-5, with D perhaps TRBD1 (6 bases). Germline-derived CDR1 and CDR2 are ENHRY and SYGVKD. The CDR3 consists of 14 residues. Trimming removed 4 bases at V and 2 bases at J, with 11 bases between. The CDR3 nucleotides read TGTGCCATCAGTGTTTCAGGGGTGCAAGAGACCCAGTACTTC. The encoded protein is CAISVSGVQETQYF.

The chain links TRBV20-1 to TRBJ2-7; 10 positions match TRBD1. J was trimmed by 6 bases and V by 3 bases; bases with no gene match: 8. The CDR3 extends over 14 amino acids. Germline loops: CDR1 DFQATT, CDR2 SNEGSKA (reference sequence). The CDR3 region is CSASFRDRGSEQYF. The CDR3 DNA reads TGCAGTGCTAGTTTCCGGGACAGGGGAAGCGAGCAGTACTTC.

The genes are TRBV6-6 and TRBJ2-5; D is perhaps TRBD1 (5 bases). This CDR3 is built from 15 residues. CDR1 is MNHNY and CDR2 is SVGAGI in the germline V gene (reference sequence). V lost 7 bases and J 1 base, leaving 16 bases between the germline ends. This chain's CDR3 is CASMNRPQSQETQYF. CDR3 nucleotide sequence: TGTGCCAGCATGAACAGGCCCCAGAGCCAAGAGACCCAGTACTTC.

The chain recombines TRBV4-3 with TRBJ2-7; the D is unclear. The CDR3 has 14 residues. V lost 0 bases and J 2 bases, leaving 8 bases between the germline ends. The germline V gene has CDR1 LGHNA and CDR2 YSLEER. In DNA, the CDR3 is TGCGCCAGCAGCCAAGAGTACAGTACCTACGAGCAGTACTTC. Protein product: CASSQEYSTYEQYF.

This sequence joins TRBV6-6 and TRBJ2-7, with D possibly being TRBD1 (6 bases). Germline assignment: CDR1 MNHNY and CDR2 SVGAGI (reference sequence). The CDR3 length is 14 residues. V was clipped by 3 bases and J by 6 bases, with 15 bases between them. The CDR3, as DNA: TGTGCCAGCAGTTATACAAGACAGGCTGGCGAGCAGTACTTC. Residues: CASSYTRQAGEQYF.

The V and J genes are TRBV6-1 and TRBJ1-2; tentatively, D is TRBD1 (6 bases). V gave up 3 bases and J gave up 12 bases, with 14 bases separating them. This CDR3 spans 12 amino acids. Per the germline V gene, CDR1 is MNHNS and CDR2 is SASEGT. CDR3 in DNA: TGTGCCAGCAGTGATTCAGGGGTTCCGAACACCTTC. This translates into CASSDSGVPNTF.

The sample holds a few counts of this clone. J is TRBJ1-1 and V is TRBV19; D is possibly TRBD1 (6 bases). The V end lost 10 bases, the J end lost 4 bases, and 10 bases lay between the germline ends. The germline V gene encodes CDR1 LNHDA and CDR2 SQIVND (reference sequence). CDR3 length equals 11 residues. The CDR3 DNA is TGTGCCACCACAGGGTCCACTGAAGCTTTCTTT. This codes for CATTGSTEAFF.

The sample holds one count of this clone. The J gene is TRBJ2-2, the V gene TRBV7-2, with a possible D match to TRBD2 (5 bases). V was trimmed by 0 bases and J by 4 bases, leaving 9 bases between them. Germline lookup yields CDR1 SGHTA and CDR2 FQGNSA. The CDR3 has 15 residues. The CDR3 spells CASSLAGSSTGELFF. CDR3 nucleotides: TGTGCCAGCAGCTTAGCGGGGAGTAGCACCGGGGAGCTGTTTTTT.

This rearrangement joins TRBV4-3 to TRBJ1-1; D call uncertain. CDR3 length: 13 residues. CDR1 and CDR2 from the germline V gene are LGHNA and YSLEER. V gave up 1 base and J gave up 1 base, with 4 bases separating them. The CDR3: CASSQAWNTEAFF. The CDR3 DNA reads TGCGCCAGCAGCCAAGCGTGGAACACTGAAGCTTTCTTT.

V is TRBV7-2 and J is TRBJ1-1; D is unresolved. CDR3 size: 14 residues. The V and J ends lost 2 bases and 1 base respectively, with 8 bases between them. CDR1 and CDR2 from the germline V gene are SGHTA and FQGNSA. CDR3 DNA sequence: TGTGCCAGCAGCTTACGACTAGCGAACACTGAAGCTTTCTTT. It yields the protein CASSLRLANTEAFF.

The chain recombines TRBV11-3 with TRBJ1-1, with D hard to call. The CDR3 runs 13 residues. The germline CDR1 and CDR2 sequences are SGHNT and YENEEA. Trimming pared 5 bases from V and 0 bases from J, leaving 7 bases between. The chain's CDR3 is CASSHSLNTEAFF. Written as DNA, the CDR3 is TGTGCCAGCAGCCACTCCCTGAACACTGAAGCTTTCTTT.

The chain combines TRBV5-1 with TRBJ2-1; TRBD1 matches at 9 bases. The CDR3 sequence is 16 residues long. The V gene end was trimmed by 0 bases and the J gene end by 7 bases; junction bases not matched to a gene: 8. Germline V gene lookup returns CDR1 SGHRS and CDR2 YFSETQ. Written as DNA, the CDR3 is TGCGCCAGCAGCTTGGAGGTCGGGACAGGGACAAATGAGCAGTTCTTC. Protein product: CASSLEVGTGTNEQFF.

CDR3 DNA: TGCGCCAGCAGCCCCCGGGAAAGCGGGGAGCTGTTTTTT. Protein: CASSPRESGELFF. The gene calls are TRBV4-1 and TRBJ2-2, with TRBD2 as a possible D gene (5 bases). The CDR3 is 13 residues long. Per germline, CDR1 MGHRA and CDR2 YSYEKL. V shed 4 bases and J shed 7 bases, with 10 bases lying between them.

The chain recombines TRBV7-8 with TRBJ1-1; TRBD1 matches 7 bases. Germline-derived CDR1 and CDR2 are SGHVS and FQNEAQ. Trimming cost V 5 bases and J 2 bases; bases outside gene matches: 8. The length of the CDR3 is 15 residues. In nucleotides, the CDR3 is TGTGCCAGCAGCCTACCCGGGACAGCTAACACTGAAGCTTTCTTT. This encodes CASSLPGTANTEAFF.

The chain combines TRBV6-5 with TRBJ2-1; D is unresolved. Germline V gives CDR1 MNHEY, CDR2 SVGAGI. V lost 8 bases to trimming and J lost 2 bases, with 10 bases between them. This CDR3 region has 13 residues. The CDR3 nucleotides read TGTGCCAGCGGGCCAGTTCCCTACAATGAGCAGTTCTTC. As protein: CASGPVPYNEQFF.

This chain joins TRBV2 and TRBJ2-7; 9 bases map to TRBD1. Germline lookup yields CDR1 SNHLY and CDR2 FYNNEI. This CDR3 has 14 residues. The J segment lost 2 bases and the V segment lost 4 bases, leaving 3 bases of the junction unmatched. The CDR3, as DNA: TGTGCCAGCAGTGCAACAGGGGGCACCTACGAGCAGTACTTC. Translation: CASSATGGTYEQYF.

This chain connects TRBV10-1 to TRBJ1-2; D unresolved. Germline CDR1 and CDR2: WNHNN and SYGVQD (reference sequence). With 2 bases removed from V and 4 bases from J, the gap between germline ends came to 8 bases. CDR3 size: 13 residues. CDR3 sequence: CASSEGPTYGYTF. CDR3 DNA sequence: TGCGCCAGCAGTGAGGGCCCAACCTATGGCTACACCTTC.

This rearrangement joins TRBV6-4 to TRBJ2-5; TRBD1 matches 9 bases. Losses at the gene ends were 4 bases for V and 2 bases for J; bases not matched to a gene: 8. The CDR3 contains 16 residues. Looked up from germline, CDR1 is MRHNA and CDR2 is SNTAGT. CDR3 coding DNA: TGTGCCAGCAGTGGGGCAAGACAGGGGGGTCAAGAGACCCAGTACTTC. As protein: CASSGARQGGQETQYF.

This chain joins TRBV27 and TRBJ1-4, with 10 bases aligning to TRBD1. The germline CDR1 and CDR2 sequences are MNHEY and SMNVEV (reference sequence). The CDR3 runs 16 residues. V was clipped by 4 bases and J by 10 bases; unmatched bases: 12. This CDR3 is CASSSNTGTGAGKLFF. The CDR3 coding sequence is TGTGCCAGCAGTTCGAACACCGGGACAGGGGCGGGAAAACTGTTTTTT.